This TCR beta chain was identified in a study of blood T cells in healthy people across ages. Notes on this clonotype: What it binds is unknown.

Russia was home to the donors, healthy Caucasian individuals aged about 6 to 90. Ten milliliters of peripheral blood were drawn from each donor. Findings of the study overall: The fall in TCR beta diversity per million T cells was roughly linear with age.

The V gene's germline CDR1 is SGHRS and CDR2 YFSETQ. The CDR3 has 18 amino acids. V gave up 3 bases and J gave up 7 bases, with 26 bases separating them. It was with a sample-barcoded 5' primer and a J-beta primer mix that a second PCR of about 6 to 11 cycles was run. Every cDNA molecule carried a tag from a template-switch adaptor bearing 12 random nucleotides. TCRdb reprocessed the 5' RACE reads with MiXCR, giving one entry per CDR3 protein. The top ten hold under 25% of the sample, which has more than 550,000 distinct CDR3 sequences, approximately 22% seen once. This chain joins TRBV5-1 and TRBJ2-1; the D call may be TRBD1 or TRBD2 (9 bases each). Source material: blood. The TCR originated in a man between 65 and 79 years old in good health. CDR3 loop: CASSSGGLAGQGLNEQFF. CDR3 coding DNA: TGCGCCAGCAGCTCGGGGGGGCTAGCGGGACAGGGATTGAATGAGCAGTTCTTC.